The 18 T cell receptor beta chains below were found in one sample sequenced in a study of T cell changes during pregnancy in multiple sclerosis. The method was immunoSEQ multiplex PCR; TCRdb's version includes in-frame clones alone and lacks a portion of them. The sample contains about 39,000 clones, about 94% of which appear only once. Sequenced material: peripheral blood, taken in the third trimester of pregnancy. The receptors were gathered from a female donor with multiple sclerosis, enrolled in a pregnancy study.

The rearrangement joins TRBV4-1 to TRBJ2-5; 7 bases are a match to TRBD2. The CDR3 loop spans 15 amino acids. V shed 4 bases and J 6 bases; nucleotides not matched to a gene: 11. Per the germline V gene, CDR1 is MGHRA and CDR2 is YSYEKL. CDR3 sequence (DNA): TGCGCCAGCAGCCTGGGAGGACTAGTTACTAAGACCCAGTACTTC. Translating gives CASSLGGLVTKTQYF.

This rearrangement joins TRBV10-3 to TRBJ1-5; D is uncertain. Trimming left V 4 bases short and J 5 bases short, with 12 bases between. The CDR3 length is 14 residues. Germline V gene lookup returns CDR1 ENHRY and CDR2 SYGVKD. CDR3 region: CAISVGDGYQPQHF. CDR3 nucleotides: TGTGCCATCAGTGTCGGGGATGGGTATCAGCCCCAGCATTTT.

The sample holds one count of this clone. The chain combines TRBV28 with TRBJ1-1; 8 positions agree with TRBD1. Looked up from germline, CDR1 is MDHEN and CDR2 is SYDVKM. V trimming: 3 bases; J trimming: 4 bases; junction bases outside the gene matches: 10. The CDR3 consists of 16 residues. CDR3 region: CASSLINPGGFTEAFF. CDR3 nucleotides: TGTGCCAGCAGTTTGATTAATCCAGGGGGCTTCACTGAAGCTTTCTTT.

This rearrangement joins TRBV12-5 to TRBJ1-5; D unclear. The CDR3 consists of 11 residues. V lost 6 bases to trimming and J lost 8 bases, with 8 bases between them. CDR1 is LGHNT, CDR2 FRNRAP, per germline. DNA of the CDR3: TGTGCTAGTGGCCTAGACGAGCCCCAGCATTTT. It is translated as CASGLDEPQHF. The full variable domain, in which reference TRBV12-5 and TRBJ1-5 provide the parts outside the CDR3, is DARVTQTPRHKVTEMGQEVTMRCQPILGHNTVFWYRQTMMQGLELLAYFRNRAPLDDSGMPKDRFSAEMPDATLATLKIQPSEPRDSAVYFCASGLDEPQHFGDGTRLSIL.

The chain uses TRBV7-9 and TRBJ1-6; 7 nucleotides align to TRBD1. From germline, CDR1 is SEHNR and CDR2 FQNEAQ (reference sequence). Germline trimming cut 2 bases from V and 9 bases from J; bases unmatched to any gene: 4. The CDR3 loop spans 14 amino acids. This CDR3 is CASSLSGGGSPLHF. Here the CDR3 DNA reads TGTGCCAGCAGCTTATCAGGGGGTGGTTCACCCCTCCACTTT.

The V gene is TRBV10-3, the J gene TRBJ2-5; perhaps TRBD2 as D (6 bases). The germline V and J ends were trimmed by 10 bases and 3 bases, with 12 bases remaining between them. CDR1 is ENHRY and CDR2 is SYGVKD in the germline V gene. This CDR3 region has 12 residues. The CDR3 reads CATQTGEETQYF. Here the CDR3 DNA reads TGTGCCACCCAGACGGGAGAAGAGACCCAGTACTTC.

This clone came up once. The chain joins TRBV4-1 to TRBJ2-7, with 7 nucleotides matching TRBD1. Germline V lookup: CDR1 MGHRA, CDR2 YSYEKL. The ends lost 4 bases at V and 4 bases at J; junction bases unmatched: 25. The length of the CDR3 is 20 residues. In nucleotides, the CDR3 is TGCGCCAGCAGCCTAGACCCCGGGACAGCGAGTCTGGGAGCACCATACGAGCAGTACTTC. Amino acid sequence: CASSLDPGTASLGAPYEQYF.

The chain joins TRBV20-1 to TRBJ2-2; D might be TRBD2 (5 bases). Trimming shortened V by 6 bases and J by 5 bases, and 7 bases separated the two germline ends. The CDR3 has 11 amino acids. CDR1 DFQATT and CDR2 SNEGSKA come from the germline V gene (reference sequence). The CDR3 reads CSARRTGELFF. CDR3 nucleotides: TGCAGTGCGCGGAGGACCGGGGAGCTGTTTTTT.

The V call is TRBV21-1, the J call TRBJ2-1; the table's D call TRBD2 went unverified against the DNA. TRBV21-1 is labeled a pseudogene. The CDR3 spans 17 residues. CDR3 loop: CASSGGPGLAGENEQFF. In nucleotides, the CDR3 is TGTGCCAGCAGCGGGGGACCGGGACTAGCGGGAGAGAATGAGCAGTTCTTC.

The chain recombines TRBV11-2 with TRBJ2-3, with 8 bases that match TRBD2. This CDR3 is built from 12 residues. Per the germline V gene, CDR1 is SGHAT and CDR2 is FQNNGV. The ends lost 8 bases at V and 6 bases at J; junction bases unmatched: 4. The CDR3 bases are TGTGCCAGCTGCCCGGGGGGGGATACGCAGTATTTT. It specifies CASCPGGDTQYF.

The rearrangement links TRBV5-1 to TRBJ2-2, with a weak D call TRBD1 (5 bases). Trimming removed 3 bases at V and 4 bases at J, with 10 bases between. The CDR3 consists of 14 residues. Germline V CDR1 and CDR2: SGHRS, YFSETQ. CDR3 nucleotide sequence: TGCGCCAGCAGCTACTTTAGGGGCACCGGGGAGCTGTTTTTT. Residues: CASSYFRGTGELFF.

The V call is TRBV10-3, the J call TRBJ2-5; 8 positions agree with TRBD1. CDR1 and CDR2 from the germline V gene are ENHRY and SYGVKD. This CDR3 region has 15 residues. V trimming: 6 bases; J trimming: 1 base; junction bases outside the gene matches: 7. The CDR3 DNA sequence: TGTGCCATCAGCATTTTTGGACAGGGCCAAGAGACCCAGTACTTC. As protein: CAISIFGQGQETQYF.

V is TRBV5-1 and J is TRBJ1-2; 11 positions agree with TRBD1. The CDR3 runs 16 residues. V lost 6 bases, J lost 6 bases, and 13 bases stayed unmatched. Looked up from germline, CDR1 is SGHRS and CDR2 is YFSETQ. This CDR3 reads CASTWARDRGIDGYTF. CDR3 in DNA: TGCGCCAGCACCTGGGCAAGGGACAGGGGGATCGATGGCTACACCTTC.

V gene TRBV6-5 combines with J gene TRBJ1-1; TRBD1 is a possible D gene (5 bases). The CDR3 contains 13 residues. V was pared by 6 bases and J by 4 bases, with 12 bases between. Germline loops: CDR1 MNHEY, CDR2 SVGAGI. The CDR3 DNA is TGTGCCAGCAGGCAGGGATTGTTCACTGAAGCTTTCTTT. This encodes CASRQGLFTEAFF.

The chain couples TRBV11-3 to TRBJ2-1; tentatively, D is TRBD2 (5 bases). The V end was cut by 2 bases, the J end by 8 bases, with 13 bases between. The length of the CDR3 is 14 residues. Germline lookup yields CDR1 SGHNT and CDR2 YENEEA. The CDR3 DNA sequence: TGTGCCAGCAGCTTAATAGAGGGAAGGTATGAGCAGTTCTTC. Its protein is CASSLIEGRYEQFF.

V is TRBV13 and J is TRBJ1-1, with 7 bases aligning to TRBD1. The CDR3 spans 17 residues. The germline CDR1 and CDR2 sequences are PRHDT and FYEKMQ (reference sequence). The J segment lost 3 bases and the V segment lost 7 bases, leaving 17 bases of the junction unmatched. The CDR3 sequence: CASTPLIKTTGDTEAFF. CDR3 sequence (DNA): TGTGCCAGCACCCCTCTTATAAAGACAACAGGGGACACTGAAGCTTTCTTT.

This clone was counted a few times. V is TRBV6-1 and J is TRBJ1-1; D possibly corresponds to TRBD1 (6 bases). V was pared by 6 bases and J by 5 bases, with 13 bases between. Germline V gene sequence: CDR1 MNHNS, CDR2 SASEGT. This CDR3 region has 13 residues. The chain's CDR3 is CASRTGNPTEAFF. CDR3 nucleotides: TGTGCCAGCAGAACAGGGAACCCAACTGAAGCTTTCTTT.

The J gene is TRBJ2-3, the V gene TRBV7-3; 7 nucleotides agree with TRBD2. This CDR3 region has 16 residues. With 5 bases clipped from V and 1 base from J, the junction kept 9 bases outside the gene matches. Germline loops: CDR1 SGHTA, CDR2 FQGTGA. Here the CDR3 DNA reads TGTGCCAGCAGCCCATGGACTAGACTCCGCACAGATACGCAGTATTTT. It yields the protein CASSPWTRLRTDTQYF.